Described below is a single TCR beta chain sequence and its context. The antigen this receptor binds is unknown. Base-call qualities are not available, and no considerably larger clone is one nucleotide away. Genomic DNA was extracted from sorted cells for sequencing of the TCRbeta CDR3 region. The immunoSEQ Assay was used to sequence the TCRbeta CDR3 regions. TCRdb retrieved this table from immuneACCESS and kept in-frame rearrangements only. Not all clones are present; in checked studies, unresolved V genes account for under half, and no reason is known for the remainder. This sample lists tens of thousands of clones; about 90% were detected once. The top ten hold 3.4% of the sample. The trial excluded patients who had a history of autoimmune disease or who were on systemic immunosuppression. In every dose cohort, peripheral blood was drawn for TCR sequencing at baseline, cycle 4 day 1, and cycle 7 day 1. Samples came from an open-label, multicenter, first-in-human phase I dose-escalation trial of ivuxolimab. Adults with locally advanced or metastatic head and neck squamous cell, hepatocellular, melanoma or renal cell carcinoma were enrolled in the trial. Before TCR sequencing, CD4+ and CD8+ T cells were separately sorted from peripheral blood.

This entry is derived from a study of OX40 agonist ivuxolimab in advanced cancers. Turning to the overall study: Ivuxolimab was an agonistic, fully human IgG2 monoclonal antibody directed against OX40 (CD134), a costimulatory receptor. Prior anti-PD-1, anti-PD-L1 or anti-CTLA-4 therapy was permitted, and 40% to 50% of dose-escalation patients had received checkpoint inhibitors. Intravenous ivuxolimab was administered to patients every 2 weeks at six dose levels: 0.01, 0.1, 0.3, 1.5, 3 and 10 mg/kg. The dose-escalation cohort was 82.7% male with a mean age of about 58 years, ranging from roughly 23 to 79. Partial responses occurred in three dose-escalation patients: two with cutaneous melanoma and one with hepatocellular carcinoma. Of the roughly 54 patients in dose escalation, about 20 had hepatocellular carcinoma, some 15 had melanoma, 9 had renal cell carcinoma and 9 had head and neck cancer. Peripheral TCRbeta sequencing aimed to test whether ivuxolimab altered TCR sequence diversity and caused clonal T-cell expansion. The paper describes the monotherapy dose-escalation part (N ≈ 52 patients) of the phase I trial of ivuxolimab.

The paper's findings and limits, for the study overall: Which antigens the clonally expanded peripheral T cells were specific for was not determined. Low levels of normalized T-cell clonal expansion were also seen in some patients who did not respond. At doses from 0.1 to 3.0 mg/kg, clonal expansion was seen in both CD4+ and CD8+ blood T cells between baseline and week 6. In the 0.1-3.0 mg/kg groups, partial responders were among the patients with the lowest normalized peripheral clonal expansion, particularly in CD8+ T cells. After ivuxolimab, more expanded clones were found on average in CD8+ T cells than in CD4+ T cells.

V is clipped by 6 bases and J by 10 bases, and the sequence between their germline boundaries is 15 bases long. CDR1 and CDR2, looked up from the germline V gene, are MDHEN and SYDVKM. The CDR3 covers 12 residues, taking in both the cysteine and the phenylalanine. Just CDR3 DNA is preserved here, 36 bases in frame from base 1. Recombination connected TRBV28 to TRBJ1-1; the D gene identity is not certain. The specimen comprised CD4+ or CD8+ T cells sorted from blood, sampled in a trial of the OX40 agonist ivuxolimab. The TCR originated in an adult with an advanced solid tumor such as melanoma, head and neck, liver or kidney cancer. The CDR3 is CASRRAARGAFF. The DNA sequence is as follows: TGTGCCAGCAGACGAGCGGCCCGGGGAGCTTTCTTT.